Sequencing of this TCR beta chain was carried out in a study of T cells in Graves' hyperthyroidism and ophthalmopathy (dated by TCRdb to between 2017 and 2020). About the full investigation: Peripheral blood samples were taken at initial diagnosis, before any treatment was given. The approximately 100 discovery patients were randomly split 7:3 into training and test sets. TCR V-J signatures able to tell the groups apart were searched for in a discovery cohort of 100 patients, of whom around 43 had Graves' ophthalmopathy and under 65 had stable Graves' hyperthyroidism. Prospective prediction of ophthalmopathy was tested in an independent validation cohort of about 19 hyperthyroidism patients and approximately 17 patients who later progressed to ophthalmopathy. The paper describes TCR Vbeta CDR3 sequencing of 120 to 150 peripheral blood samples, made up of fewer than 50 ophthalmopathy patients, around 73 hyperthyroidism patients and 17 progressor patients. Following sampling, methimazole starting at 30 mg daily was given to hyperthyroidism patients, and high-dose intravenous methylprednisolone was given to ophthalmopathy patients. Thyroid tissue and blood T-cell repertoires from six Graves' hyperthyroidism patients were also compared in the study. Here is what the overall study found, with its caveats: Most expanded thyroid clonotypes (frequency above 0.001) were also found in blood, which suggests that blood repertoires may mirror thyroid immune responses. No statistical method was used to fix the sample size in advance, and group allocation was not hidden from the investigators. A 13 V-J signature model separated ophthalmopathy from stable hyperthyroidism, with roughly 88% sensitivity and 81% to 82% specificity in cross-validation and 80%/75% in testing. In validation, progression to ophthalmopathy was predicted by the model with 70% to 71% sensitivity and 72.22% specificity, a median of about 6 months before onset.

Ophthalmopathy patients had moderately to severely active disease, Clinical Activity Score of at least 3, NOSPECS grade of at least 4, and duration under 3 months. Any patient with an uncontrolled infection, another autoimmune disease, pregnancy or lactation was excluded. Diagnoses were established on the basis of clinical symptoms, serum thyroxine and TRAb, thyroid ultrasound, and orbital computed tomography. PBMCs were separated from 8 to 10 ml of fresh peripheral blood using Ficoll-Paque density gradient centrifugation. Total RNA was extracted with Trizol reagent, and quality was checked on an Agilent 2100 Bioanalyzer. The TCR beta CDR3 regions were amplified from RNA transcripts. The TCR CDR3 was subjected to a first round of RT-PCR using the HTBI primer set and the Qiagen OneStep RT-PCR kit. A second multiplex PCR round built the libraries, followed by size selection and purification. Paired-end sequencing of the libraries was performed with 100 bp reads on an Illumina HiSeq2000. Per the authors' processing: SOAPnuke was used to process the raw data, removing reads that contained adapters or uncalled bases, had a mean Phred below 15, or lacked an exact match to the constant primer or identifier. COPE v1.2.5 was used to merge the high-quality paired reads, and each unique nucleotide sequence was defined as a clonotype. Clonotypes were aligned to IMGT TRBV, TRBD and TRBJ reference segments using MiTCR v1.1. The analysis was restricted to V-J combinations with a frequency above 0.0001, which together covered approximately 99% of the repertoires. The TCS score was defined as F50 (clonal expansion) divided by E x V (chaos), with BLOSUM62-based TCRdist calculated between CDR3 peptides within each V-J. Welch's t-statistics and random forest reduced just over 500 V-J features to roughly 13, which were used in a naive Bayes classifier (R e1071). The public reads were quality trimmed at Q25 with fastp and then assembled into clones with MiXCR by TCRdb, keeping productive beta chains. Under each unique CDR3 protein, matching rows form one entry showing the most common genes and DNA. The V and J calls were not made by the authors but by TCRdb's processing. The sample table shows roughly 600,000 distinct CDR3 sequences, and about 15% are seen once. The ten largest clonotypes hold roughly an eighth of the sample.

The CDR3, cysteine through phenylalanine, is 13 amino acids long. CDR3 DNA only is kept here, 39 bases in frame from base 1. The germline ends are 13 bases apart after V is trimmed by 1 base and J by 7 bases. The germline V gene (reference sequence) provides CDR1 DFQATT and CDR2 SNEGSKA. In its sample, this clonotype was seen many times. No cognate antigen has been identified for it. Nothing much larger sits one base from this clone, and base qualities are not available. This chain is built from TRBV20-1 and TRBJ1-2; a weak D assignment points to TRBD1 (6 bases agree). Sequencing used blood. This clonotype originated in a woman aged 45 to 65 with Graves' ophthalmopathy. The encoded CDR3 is CSARGGGRSGYTF. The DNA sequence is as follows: TGCAGTGCTAGAGGGGGGGGGCGAAGTGGCTACACCTTC.